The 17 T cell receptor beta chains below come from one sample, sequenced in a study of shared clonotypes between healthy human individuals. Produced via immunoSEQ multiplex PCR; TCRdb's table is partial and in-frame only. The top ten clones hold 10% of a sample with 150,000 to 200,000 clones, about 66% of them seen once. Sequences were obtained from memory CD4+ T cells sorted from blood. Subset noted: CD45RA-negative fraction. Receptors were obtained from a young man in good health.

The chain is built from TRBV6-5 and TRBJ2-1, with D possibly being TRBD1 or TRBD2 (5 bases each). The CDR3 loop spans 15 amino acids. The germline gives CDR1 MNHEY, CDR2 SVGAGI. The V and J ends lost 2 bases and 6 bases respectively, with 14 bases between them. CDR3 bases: TGTGCCAGCAGTTACAGGGACCTCAACACCAATGAGCAGTTCTTC. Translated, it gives CASSYRDLNTNEQFF.

CDR3 amino acids: CASSLDRRYYNEQFF. In nucleotides, the CDR3 is TGTGCCAGCAGCTTAGATCGGAGATACTACAATGAGCAGTTCTTC. The chain couples TRBV11-2 to TRBJ2-1; no clear D gene. This CDR3 is built from 15 residues. V was pared by 0 bases and J by 3 bases, with 9 bases between. The germline V gene encodes CDR1 SGHAT and CDR2 FQNNGV.

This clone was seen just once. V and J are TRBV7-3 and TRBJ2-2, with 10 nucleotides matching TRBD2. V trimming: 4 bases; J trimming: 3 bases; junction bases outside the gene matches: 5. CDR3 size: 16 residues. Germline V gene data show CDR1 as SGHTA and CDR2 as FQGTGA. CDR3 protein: CASSSAGGSHTGELFF. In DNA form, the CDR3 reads TGTGCCAGCAGCTCAGCGGGAGGGTCCCACACCGGGGAGCTGTTTTTT.

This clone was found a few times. The CDR3 protein is CASSPRLAGTHGANNEQFF. CDR3 nucleotide sequence: TGTGCCAGCAGCCCCAGACTAGCGGGTACCCACGGCGCCAACAATGAGCAGTTCTTC. V is TRBV11-2 and J is TRBJ2-1; 10 bases fit TRBD2. Unmatched junction bases numbered 18, after V lost 5 bases and J lost 5 bases. The length of the CDR3 is 19 residues. The germline V gene has CDR1 SGHAT and CDR2 FQNNGV.

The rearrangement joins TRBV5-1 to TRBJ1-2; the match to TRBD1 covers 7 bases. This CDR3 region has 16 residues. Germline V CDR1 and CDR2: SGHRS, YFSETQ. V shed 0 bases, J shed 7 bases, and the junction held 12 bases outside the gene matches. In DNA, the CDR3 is TGCGCCAGCAGCTTGGGCGACAGGGCAGACCTCTTTGGCTACACCTTC. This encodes CASSLGDRADLFGYTF.

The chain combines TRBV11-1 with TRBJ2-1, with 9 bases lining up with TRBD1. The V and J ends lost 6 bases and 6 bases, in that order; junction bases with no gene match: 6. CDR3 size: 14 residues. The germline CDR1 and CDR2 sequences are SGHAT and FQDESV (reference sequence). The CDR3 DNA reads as TGTGCCAGCAGACGACCGACAGGGGGCAATGAGCAGTTCTTC. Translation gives CASRRPTGGNEQFF.

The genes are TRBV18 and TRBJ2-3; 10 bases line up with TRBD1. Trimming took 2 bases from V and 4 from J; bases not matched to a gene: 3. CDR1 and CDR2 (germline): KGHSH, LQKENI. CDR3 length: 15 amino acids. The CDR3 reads CASSPGTGAADTQYF. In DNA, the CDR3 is TGTGCCAGCTCACCAGGGACAGGGGCCGCAGATACGCAGTATTTT.

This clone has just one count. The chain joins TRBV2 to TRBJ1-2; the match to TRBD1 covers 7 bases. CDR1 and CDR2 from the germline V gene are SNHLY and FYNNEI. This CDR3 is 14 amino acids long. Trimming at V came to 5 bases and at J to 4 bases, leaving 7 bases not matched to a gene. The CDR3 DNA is TGTGCCAGCAGTTTTCGACAGGGACGCTATGGCTACACCTTC. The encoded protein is CASSFRQGRYGYTF.

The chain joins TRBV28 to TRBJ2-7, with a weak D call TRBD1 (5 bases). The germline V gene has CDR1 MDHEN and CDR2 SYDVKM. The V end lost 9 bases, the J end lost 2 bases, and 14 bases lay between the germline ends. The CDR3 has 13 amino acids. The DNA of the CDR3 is TGTGCCAGTCTGACAGTCAAGACCTACGAGCAGTACTTC. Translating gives CASLTVKTYEQYF.

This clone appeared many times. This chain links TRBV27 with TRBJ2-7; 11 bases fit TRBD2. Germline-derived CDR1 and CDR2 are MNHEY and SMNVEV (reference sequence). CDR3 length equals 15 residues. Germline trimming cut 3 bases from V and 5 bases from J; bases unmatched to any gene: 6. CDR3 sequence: CASSLTTSGSHEQYF. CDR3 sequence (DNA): TGTGCCAGCAGTTTGACCACTAGCGGGAGCCACGAGCAGTACTTC.

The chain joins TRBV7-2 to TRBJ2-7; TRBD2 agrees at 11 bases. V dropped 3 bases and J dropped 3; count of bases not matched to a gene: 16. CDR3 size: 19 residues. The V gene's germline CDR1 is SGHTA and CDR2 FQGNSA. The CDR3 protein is CASSFQRQLSGREVYEQYF. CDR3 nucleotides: TGTGCCAGCAGCTTCCAGCGTCAACTTAGCGGGAGGGAAGTCTACGAGCAGTACTTC.

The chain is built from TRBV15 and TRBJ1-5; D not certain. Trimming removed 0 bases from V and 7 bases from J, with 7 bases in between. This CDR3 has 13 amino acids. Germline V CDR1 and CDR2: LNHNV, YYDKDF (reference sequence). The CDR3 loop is CATSRELQQPQHF. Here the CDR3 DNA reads TGTGCCACCAGCAGAGAGCTTCAGCAGCCCCAGCATTTT.

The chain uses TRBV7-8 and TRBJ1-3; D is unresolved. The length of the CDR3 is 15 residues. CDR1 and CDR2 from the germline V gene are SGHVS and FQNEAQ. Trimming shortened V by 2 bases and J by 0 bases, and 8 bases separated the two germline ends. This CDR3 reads CASSLWAISGNTIYF. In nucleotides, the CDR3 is TGTGCCAGCAGCTTATGGGCTATCTCTGGAAACACCATATATTTT.

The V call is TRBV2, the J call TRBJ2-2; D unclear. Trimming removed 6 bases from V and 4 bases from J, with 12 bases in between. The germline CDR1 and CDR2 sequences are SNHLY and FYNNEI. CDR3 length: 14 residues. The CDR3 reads CASSSRSSTGELFF. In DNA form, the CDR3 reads TGTGCCAGCAGCTCACGGAGTTCCACCGGGGAGCTGTTTTTT.

CDR3 nucleotide sequence: TGCGCCAGCAGCTTCGACGAGACCCAGTACTTC. Translating gives CASSFDETQYF. The chain joins TRBV5-1 to TRBJ2-5; no definite D call. Trimming took 2 bases from V and 5 from J, leaving 4 bases between them. In germline, CDR1 is SGHRS, CDR2 YFSETQ. This CDR3 contains 11 residues.

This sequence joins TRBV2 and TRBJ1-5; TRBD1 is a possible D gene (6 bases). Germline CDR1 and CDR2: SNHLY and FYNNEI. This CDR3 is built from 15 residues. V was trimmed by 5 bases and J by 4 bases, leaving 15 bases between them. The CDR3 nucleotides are TGTGCCAGCAGTATAGGGACAAGGCCAAATCAGCCCCAGCATTTT. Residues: CASSIGTRPNQPQHF.

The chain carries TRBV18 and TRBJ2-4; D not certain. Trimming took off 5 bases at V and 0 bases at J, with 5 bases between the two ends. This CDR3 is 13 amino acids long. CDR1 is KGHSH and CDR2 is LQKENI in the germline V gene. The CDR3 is CASSDLAKNIQYF. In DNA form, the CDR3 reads TGTGCCAGCTCAGATCTAGCCAAAAACATTCAGTACTTC. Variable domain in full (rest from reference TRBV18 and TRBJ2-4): NAGVMQNPRHLVRRRGQEARLRCSPMKGHSHVYWYRQLPEEGLKFMVYLQKENIIDESGMPKERFSAEFPKEGPSILRIQQVVRGDSAAYFCASSDLAKNIQYFGAGTRLSVL.